What follows are 9 T cell receptor beta chains derived from one specimen sequenced in a study of regulatory T cells in long-lasting Graves disease (dated by TCRdb to the early 2020s). Receptor amplification or capture employed multiplex PCR. The instrument given in TCRdb is Illumina HiSeq 4000. iRepertoire HTBI primers and Arm-PCR amplification of CDR3 regions were used to construct TCR beta libraries. Using fastp at Q25 and MiXCR, TCRdb reprocessed the public reads and kept productive beta chains. One record per CDR3 amino acid sequence lists the most common genes and DNA. Across this sample there are some 450,000 distinct CDR3 sequences, with about 25% seen only once. The ten top clones hold approximately 28% of the sample. The sample's time point label, decoded: persistent/refractory GD, antithyroid drugs over 5 years with positive TRAb. For both TCR sequencing and RNA sequencing, RNA was extracted from PBMCs in TRIzol.

Sequenced material: peripheral blood mononuclear cells (PBMCs), taken when the disease was refractory, from a patient treated with antithyroid drugs. These receptors all stem from a female donor with Graves disease.

This chain uses TRBV5-1 with TRBJ2-5; tentative D call: TRBD1 (5 bases). In germline, CDR1 is SGHRS, CDR2 YFSETQ. The CDR3 loop spans 17 amino acids. The V end lost 0 bases, the J end lost 5 bases, and 20 bases lay between the germline ends. CDR3 protein: CASSLGQRRSLRETQYF. CDR3 nucleotide sequence: TGCGCCAGCAGCTTGGGACAGCGACGTAGCTTGAGGGAGACCCAGTACTTC.

This clonotype was seen only a few times. The V and J genes are TRBV29-1 and TRBJ1-6, with 10 nucleotides matching TRBD1. With V trimmed by 7 bases and J by 7 bases, 7 bases remained unmatched. Per germline, CDR1 SQVTM and CDR2 ANQGSEA. This CDR3 region has 14 residues. DNA for the CDR3: TGCAGCGCCAAGACAGGGGGCGAGAATTCACCCCTCCACTTT. Protein sequence: CSAKTGGENSPLHF.

This clonotype came up a few times. The V and J genes are TRBV9 and TRBJ2-5, with D perhaps TRBD1 (6 bases). The V gene's germline CDR1 is SGDLS and CDR2 YYNGEE. The CDR3 is made up of 15 amino acids. Trimming cost V 0 bases and J 3 bases, with 12 bases left between them. The CDR3 coding sequence is TGTGCCAGCAGCGTAGAGGGCAGGGGAAAAGAGACCCAGTACTTC. This sequence encodes CASSVEGRGKETQYF.

The chain recombines TRBV30 with TRBJ2-7; TRBD1 matches at 10 bases. Germline CDR1 and CDR2: GTSNPN and SVGIG (reference sequence). The CDR3 consists of 13 residues. The V segment lost 3 bases and the J segment 5 bases; nucleotides outside the gene matches: 4. The CDR3 sequence is CAWRPDRGNEQYF. For the CDR3, the DNA is TGTGCCTGGAGGCCGGACAGGGGGAACGAGCAGTACTTC.

The chain couples TRBV20-1 to TRBJ1-1; 7 bases fit TRBD1. This CDR3 is built from 9 residues. Germline V gives CDR1 DFQATT, CDR2 SNEGSKA (reference sequence). The CDR3 region has the DNA TGCAGGATACAGGGGGAAGCTTTCTTT. Amino acids: CRIQGEAFF.

This clonotype was counted at least ten times. This rearrangement joins TRBV20-1 to TRBJ2-5; D might be TRBD1 (8 bases). The germline V gene encodes CDR1 DFQATT and CDR2 SNEGSKA (reference sequence). The CDR3 runs to 14 residues. V dropped 5 bases and J dropped 3 bases, with 16 bases sitting between them. For the CDR3, the DNA is TGCAGTGCTCCCCGGACAGGGAGGGAAGAGACCCAGTACTTC. As protein: CSAPRTGREETQYF.

As regards this clonotype: Relative to the germline gene, one junction end is altered; a read error may explain this. This chain joins TRBV3-1 and TRBJ2-2; 7 positions agree with TRBD2. CDR1 and CDR2 from the germline V gene are LGHDT and YNNKEL (reference sequence). CDR3 length equals 17 residues. The CDR3 protein is CASSQVSWLAATGELLF. The CDR3 DNA reads TGTGCCAGCAGCCAAGTGTCATGGCTAGCGGCAACCGGGGAGCTGTTGTTT. Based on the CDR3 plus reference TRBV3-1 and TRBJ2-2, the full variable domain is DTAVSQTPKYLVTQMGNDKSIKCEQNLGHDTMYWYKQDSKKFLKIMFSYNNKELIINETVPNRFSPKSPDKAHLNLHINSLELGDSAVYFCASSQVSWLAATGELLFGEGSRLTVL.

The sample holds many counts of this clonotype. V and J are TRBV15 and TRBJ1-5, with D hard to call. V was pared by 5 bases and J by 0 bases, with 8 bases between. The CDR3 covers 14 residues. Germline loops: CDR1 LNHNV, CDR2 YYDKDF (reference sequence). CDR3 amino acids: CATSVGSSNQPQHF. The CDR3 DNA follows: TGTGCCACCAGCGTGGGCAGTAGCAATCAGCCCCAGCATTTT.

V and J are TRBV30 and TRBJ2-7; D is perhaps TRBD2 (6 bases). The CDR3 consists of 13 residues. The germline V gene encodes CDR1 GTSNPN and CDR2 SVGIG (reference sequence). V was trimmed by 2 bases and J by 3 bases, leaving 11 bases between them. The DNA for the CDR3 is TGTGCCTGGAGTCGGACTATTTTCTACGAGCAGTACTTC. As protein: CAWSRTIFYEQYF.